This entry lists 32 T cell receptor beta chains sequenced from one sample in a study of blood T cell repertoires in COVID-19 (dated by TCRdb to 2020 to 2021). Libraries were prepared through the immunoSEQ multiplex PCR assay. TCRdb retrieved this table from immuneACCESS and kept in-frame rearrangements only. Not all clones are present; in checked studies, unresolved V genes account for under half, and no reason is known for the remainder. For this sample there are 250,000 to 350,000 clones; approximately 88% appear just once. The ten biggest clones cover approximately 7% of the sample. Sequencing was performed on peripheral blood. All receptors come from a woman in her 30s who had recovered from COVID-19.

The genes are TRBV27 and TRBJ2-1; D might be TRBD1 (5 bases). The CDR3 covers 13 residues. V lost 5 bases, J lost 9 bases, and 14 bases lay in between. CDR1 MNHEY and CDR2 SMNVEV come from the germline V gene (reference sequence). The CDR3 nucleotides are TGTGCCAGCAGTCTCAGGGTTTTGGGTGAGCAGTTCTTC. Translated, it gives CASSLRVLGEQFF.

This clone was detected only once. The gene calls are TRBV10-1 and TRBJ1-5, with 8 positions matching TRBD1. CDR1 and CDR2 (germline): WNHNN, SYGVQD (reference sequence). The length of the CDR3 is 17 residues. The V gene end was trimmed by 2 bases and the J gene end by 2 bases; junction bases not matched to a gene: 8. The CDR3 region has the DNA TGCGCCAGCAGTGAGAGGACAGGGCCTCGGGGCAATCAGCCCCAGCATTTT. Protein sequence: CASSERTGPRGNQPQHF.

The chain employs TRBV19 and TRBJ2-2; 7 bases agree with TRBD2. The CDR3 totals 15 residues. Germline V gene lookup returns CDR1 LNHDA and CDR2 SQIVND (reference sequence). J was trimmed by 4 bases and V by 8 bases; bases with no gene match: 10. The chain's CDR3 is CASGGEGATTGELFF. The CDR3 nucleotides read TGTGCCAGTGGAGGGGAGGGAGCGACCACCGGGGAGCTGTTTTTT.

The DNA of the CDR3 is TGTGCCAGCAGCCCCTCTCGCCGGGAGACCCAGTACTTC. Amino acid sequence: CASSPSRRETQYF. The V gene is TRBV12-3 or TRBV12-4, the J gene TRBJ2-5, with D uncertain. CDR3 size: 13 residues. V dropped 6 bases and J dropped 5 bases, with 13 bases sitting between them.

This chain uses TRBV4-3 with TRBJ1-1, with D hard to call. From germline, CDR1 is LGHNA and CDR2 YSLEER. V lost 4 bases and J 0 bases, leaving 12 bases between the germline ends. This CDR3 has 15 residues. CDR3 DNA: TGCGCCAGCAGCCCCGAGGCCCCCATGAACACTGAAGCTTTCTTT. Amino acid sequence: CASSPEAPMNTEAFF.

The chain recombines TRBV7-3 with TRBJ2-7; possibly TRBD2 for D (6 bases). The ends were cut back, 8 bases at V and 1 base at J, with 15 bases in the middle. CDR1 and CDR2 from the germline V gene are SGHTA and FQGTGA. The CDR3 has 14 residues. CDR3 sequence (DNA): TGTGCCAGCTCGGATTCTAGCGTTTCCTACGAGCAGTACTTC. Translation gives CASSDSSVSYEQYF. Filled out from reference TRBV7-3 and TRBJ2-7, the complete variable domain reads GAGVSQTPSNKVTEKGKYVELRCDPISGHTALYWYRQSLGQGPEFLIYFQGTGAADDSGLPNDRFFAVRPEGSVSTLKIQRTERGDSAVYLCASSDSSVSYEQYFGPGTRLTVT.

This chain links TRBV6-6 with TRBJ2-1; 15 bases are a match to TRBD2. The V and J ends lost 7 bases and 10 bases, in that order; junction bases with no gene match: 8. Per the germline V gene, CDR1 is MNHNY and CDR2 is SVGAGI (reference sequence). The CDR3 sequence is 15 residues long. CDR3 DNA: TGTGCCAGCAAACGGACTAGCGGGGGGGCCTGGGAGCAGTTCTTC. This codes for CASKRTSGGAWEQFF.

The rearrangement joins TRBV6-4 to TRBJ2-2; 7 bases are a match to TRBD1. The CDR3 is 13 residues long. Trimming cost V 10 bases and J 1 base; bases outside gene matches: 3. Looked up from germline, CDR1 is MRHNA and CDR2 is SNTAGT. CDR3 protein: CATRQGNTGELFF. In nucleotides, the CDR3 is TGTGCCACAAGACAGGGGAACACCGGGGAGCTGTTTTTT.

The chain is built from TRBV29-1 and TRBJ2-6; 11 bases are shared with TRBD1. This CDR3 contains 16 residues. CDR1 and CDR2 from the germline V gene are SQVTM and ANQGSEA. Trimming cost V 7 bases and J 3 bases; bases outside gene matches: 8. The CDR3 is CSATADRGLGANVLTF. CDR3 in DNA: TGCAGCGCAACAGCGGACAGGGGGCTTGGGGCCAACGTCCTGACTTTC.

The J gene is TRBJ1-1, the V gene TRBV6-2 or TRBV6-3, with D unclear. The germline V gene encodes CDR1 MNHEY and CDR2 SVGEGT. V gave up 2 bases and J gave up 5 bases, with 24 bases separating them. The CDR3 extends over 18 amino acids. The CDR3 coding sequence is TGTGCCAGCAGTTACCGTTCAGCCCTAGTGGCGAGGAAGACTGAAGCTTTCTTT. This gives the protein CASSYRSALVARKTEAFF.

This chain links TRBV9 with TRBJ1-5; no reliable D call. Trimming took off 0 bases at V and 5 bases at J, with 9 bases between the two ends. The length of the CDR3 is 14 residues. Germline CDR1 SGDLS, CDR2 YYNGEE. The CDR3, as DNA: TGTGCCAGCAGCGTAGGAGCGGGGTATCAGCCCCAGCATTTT. This encodes CASSVGAGYQPQHF.

This clone turned up a few times. Other DNA sequences in the same sample also yield this CDR3. This sequence joins TRBV5-1 and TRBJ2-2; D is undetermined. This CDR3 has 15 residues. Between the trimmed V and J ends, which lost 0 bases and 0 bases, there was a span of 6 bases. Germline V CDR1 and CDR2: SGHRS, YFSETQ. CDR3 loop: CASSLGQPNTGELFF. The CDR3 DNA sequence: TGCGCCAGCAGCTTGGGGCAACCGAACACCGGGGAGCTGTTTTTT.

J is TRBJ1-5 and V is TRBV15, with 10 bases identical to TRBD1. CDR1 is LNHNV and CDR2 is YYDKDF in the germline V gene (reference sequence). The CDR3 runs to 16 residues. J gave up 3 bases and V 3 bases, and 5 bases lay outside the gene matches. CDR3 DNA: TGTGCCACCAGCAGCGACAGGGGGCATGACAATCAGCCCCAGCATTTT. Its translation: CATSSDRGHDNQPQHF.

This rearrangement joins TRBV28 to TRBJ2-3, with D tentatively TRBD2 (7 bases). This CDR3 comprises 14 residues. The V end was cut by 8 bases, the J end by 2 bases, with 14 bases between. Germline V gene sequence: CDR1 MDHEN, CDR2 SYDVKM. CDR3 bases: TGTGCCAGCCGGAGGGGGGGGGACACAGATACGCAGTATTTT. As protein: CASRRGGDTDTQYF. The whole variable domain, remainder taken from reference TRBV28 and TRBJ2-3, is DVKVTQSSRYLVKRTGEKVFLECVQDMDHENMFWYRQDPGLGLRLIYFSYDVKMKEKGDIPEGYSVSREKKERFSLILESASTNQTSMYLCASRRGGDTDTQYFGPGTRLTVL.

The V call is TRBV7-3, the J call TRBJ2-7, with TRBD1 as a possible D gene (7 bases). The CDR3 is 14 amino acids. CDR1 and CDR2 from the germline V gene are SGHTA and FQGTGA. Trimming shortened V by 2 bases and J by 2 bases, and 10 bases separated the two germline ends. Here the CDR3 reads CASSLQGGAYEQYF. The CDR3, as DNA: TGTGCCAGCAGCTTACAGGGGGGAGCCTACGAGCAGTACTTC. The full variable domain, with the rest looked up from reference TRBV7-3 and TRBJ2-7, is GAGVSQTPSNKVTEKGKYVELRCDPISGHTALYWYRQSLGQGPEFLIYFQGTGAADDSGLPNDRFFAVRPEGSVSTLKIQRTERGDSAVYLCASSLQGGAYEQYFGPGTRLTVT.

The rearrangement joins TRBV5-1 to TRBJ2-7, with TRBD2 as a possible D gene (5 bases). V was trimmed by 0 bases and J by 11 bases, leaving 21 bases between them. This CDR3 spans 15 amino acids. Germline V lookup: CDR1 SGHRS, CDR2 YFSETQ. The CDR3, as DNA: TGCGCCAGCAGCTTGGTTGGTCCAGGCCCCGCGGGCGAGTACTTC. It encodes CASSLVGPGPAGEYF.

The chain links TRBV7-9 to TRBJ1-4, with D perhaps matching TRBD1 (6 bases). CDR1 and CDR2 from the germline V gene are SEHNR and FQNEAQ (reference sequence). This CDR3 is built from 17 residues. With 3 bases removed from V and 5 bases from J, the gap between germline ends came to 19 bases. The CDR3 loop is CASSFASKTGTNEKLFF. For the CDR3, the DNA is TGTGCCAGCAGCTTCGCTTCCAAGACAGGCACGAATGAAAAACTGTTTTTT.

The rearrangement links TRBV7-8 to TRBJ1-5, with D maybe TRBD1 (6 bases). V lost 5 bases and J 6 bases, leaving 20 bases between the germline ends. The CDR3 covers 16 residues. Looked up from germline, CDR1 is SGHVS and CDR2 is FQNEAQ. Written as DNA, the CDR3 is TGTGCCAGCAGCCTCCTACCGGGGGGCTCGCGTCAGCCCCAGCATTTT. Its translation: CASSLLPGGSRQPQHF.

The rearrangement links TRBV3-1 (or the pseudogene TRBV3-2) to TRBJ1-4; no reliable D call. Germline CDR1 is LGHDT and CDR2 is YNNKEL (reference sequence). The CDR3 is 14 amino acids. V lost 4 bases to trimming and J lost 8 bases, with 14 bases between them. CDR3 loop: CASSPGFLGEKLFF. The CDR3 DNA is TGTGCCAGCAGCCCGGGATTCCTTGGAGAAAAACTGTTTTTT.

This clone was counted only a few times. This CDR3 reads CASSPMDRGRGELFF. CDR3 nucleotide sequence: TGTGCCAGCAGCCCAATGGACAGGGGGCGCGGGGAGCTGTTTTTT. The J gene is TRBJ2-2, the V gene TRBV9, with 11 bases that match TRBD1. There are 15 residues in the CDR3. Germline loops: CDR1 SGDLS, CDR2 YYNGEE. Trimming at V came to 4 bases and at J to 7 bases, leaving 6 bases not matched to a gene.

V is TRBV2 and J is TRBJ1-2, with 7 bases fitting TRBD1. Trimming at V came to 5 bases and at J to 8 bases, leaving 11 bases not matched to a gene. The CDR3 is 14 amino acids. Germline loops: CDR1 SNHLY, CDR2 FYNNEI. DNA of the CDR3: TGTGCCAGCAGTCGGGACAGAGATATGGGGGGCTACACCTTC. Translating gives CASSRDRDMGGYTF.

The V and J genes are TRBV7-2 and TRBJ1-2; TRBD1 agrees at 8 bases. In germline, CDR1 is SGHTA, CDR2 FQGNSA. This CDR3 spans 14 amino acids. V lost 2 bases to trimming and J lost 8 bases; unmatched junction nucleotides: 7. As DNA, the CDR3 is TGTGCCAGCAGCTTATCAGGGGGCGATTTGGGCTACACCTTC. It yields the protein CASSLSGGDLGYTF.

The chain has TRBV28 and TRBJ1-2; D is unresolved. Trimming took 1 base from V and 4 from J, leaving 7 bases between them. This CDR3 has 13 amino acids. CDR1 MDHEN and CDR2 SYDVKM come from the germline V gene. In DNA form, the CDR3 reads TGTGCCAGCAGTTTATCAAGCGGCTATGGCTACACCTTC. This sequence encodes CASSLSSGYGYTF.

The V gene is TRBV10-3, the J gene TRBJ1-6, with D uncertain. V was cut by 0 bases and J by 9 bases, with 15 bases left in between. The CDR3 sequence is 16 residues long. Germline V lookup: CDR1 ENHRY, CDR2 SYGVKD. CDR3 in DNA: TGTGCCATCAGTGAGTCTGTTGCAGACTACCGTTCACCCCTCCACTTT. Protein sequence: CAISESVADYRSPLHF.

This rearrangement joins TRBV19 to TRBJ1-2; D remains unclear. The ends were cut back, 4 bases at V and 7 bases at J, with 19 bases in the middle. Germline CDR1 reads LNHDA; CDR2 reads SQIVND (reference sequence). There are 15 residues in the CDR3. The CDR3 nucleotides read TGTGCCAGTAGTACGCCCACTGCGGGGTTTACTGGCTACACCTTC. Its translation is CASSTPTAGFTGYTF.

This chain uses TRBV5-1 with TRBJ2-2; 14 bases fit TRBD2. Trimming took 3 bases from V and 3 from J; bases not matched to a gene: 4. This CDR3 has 17 residues. Germline V gene data show CDR1 as SGHRS and CDR2 as YFSETQ. CDR3 in DNA: TGCGCCAGCAGCTCAAGGACTAGCGGGGGGCACACCGGGGAGCTGTTTTTT. Amino acids: CASSSRTSGGHTGELFF.

The chain employs TRBV30 and TRBJ1-5; TRBD1 matches 8 bases. V was pared by 2 bases and J by 7 bases, with 10 bases of the junction left unmatched. This CDR3 region has 15 residues. CDR1 is GTSNPN, CDR2 SVGIG, per germline (reference sequence). The DNA for the CDR3 is TGTGCCTGGAGTCATCTGGACAGGGAGGGCCAGCCCCAGCATTTT. Its protein product is CAWSHLDREGQPQHF.

The chain recombines TRBV28 with TRBJ2-5; TRBD1 aligns across 7 bases. The germline gives CDR1 MDHEN, CDR2 SYDVKM. V shed 6 bases and J 0 bases; nucleotides not matched to a gene: 7. This CDR3 region has 15 residues. The CDR3 protein is CASRPTGTYQETQYF. The CDR3 DNA follows: TGTGCCAGCAGACCGACAGGGACGTACCAAGAGACCCAGTACTTC.

The chain combines TRBV5-1 with TRBJ1-2, with 7 positions matching TRBD1. Trimming took 4 bases from V and 4 from J; bases not matched to a gene: 10. This CDR3 is 15 amino acids long. The germline V gene has CDR1 SGHRS and CDR2 YFSETQ. The CDR3 DNA is TGCGCCAGCAGCCGGGAGGGGGCAGGGAGCTATGGCTACACCTTC. Translating it yields CASSREGAGSYGYTF.

The chain uses TRBV6-5 and TRBJ2-2, with D perhaps matching TRBD1 (6 bases). The CDR3 has 14 amino acids. CDR1 is MNHEY, CDR2 SVGAGI, per germline. The V end was cut by 6 bases, the J end by 7 bases, with 15 bases between. The CDR3 sequence is CASSTAGDVGELFF. For the CDR3, the DNA is TGTGCCAGCAGCACCGCAGGGGATGTCGGGGAGCTGTTTTTT.

The CDR3 DNA is TGTGCCAGCAGCCGAGACAGGGGGCGAGGCTACACCTTC. Amino acids: CASSRDRGRGYTF. The chain has TRBV11-2 and TRBJ1-2; 10 positions match TRBD1. Germline loops: CDR1 SGHAT, CDR2 FQNNGV. The V segment lost 5 bases and the J segment 8 bases; nucleotides outside the gene matches: 5. CDR3 length: 13 residues.

The chain employs TRBV12-3 or TRBV12-4 and TRBJ1-3; no clear D. V was shortened by 6 bases and J by 7 bases, with 10 bases between the two germline ends. The CDR3 is made up of 12 amino acids. The CDR3 DNA reads as TGTGCCAGCAGGCCCCTCCGGAACACCATATATTTT. It encodes CASRPLRNTIYF.